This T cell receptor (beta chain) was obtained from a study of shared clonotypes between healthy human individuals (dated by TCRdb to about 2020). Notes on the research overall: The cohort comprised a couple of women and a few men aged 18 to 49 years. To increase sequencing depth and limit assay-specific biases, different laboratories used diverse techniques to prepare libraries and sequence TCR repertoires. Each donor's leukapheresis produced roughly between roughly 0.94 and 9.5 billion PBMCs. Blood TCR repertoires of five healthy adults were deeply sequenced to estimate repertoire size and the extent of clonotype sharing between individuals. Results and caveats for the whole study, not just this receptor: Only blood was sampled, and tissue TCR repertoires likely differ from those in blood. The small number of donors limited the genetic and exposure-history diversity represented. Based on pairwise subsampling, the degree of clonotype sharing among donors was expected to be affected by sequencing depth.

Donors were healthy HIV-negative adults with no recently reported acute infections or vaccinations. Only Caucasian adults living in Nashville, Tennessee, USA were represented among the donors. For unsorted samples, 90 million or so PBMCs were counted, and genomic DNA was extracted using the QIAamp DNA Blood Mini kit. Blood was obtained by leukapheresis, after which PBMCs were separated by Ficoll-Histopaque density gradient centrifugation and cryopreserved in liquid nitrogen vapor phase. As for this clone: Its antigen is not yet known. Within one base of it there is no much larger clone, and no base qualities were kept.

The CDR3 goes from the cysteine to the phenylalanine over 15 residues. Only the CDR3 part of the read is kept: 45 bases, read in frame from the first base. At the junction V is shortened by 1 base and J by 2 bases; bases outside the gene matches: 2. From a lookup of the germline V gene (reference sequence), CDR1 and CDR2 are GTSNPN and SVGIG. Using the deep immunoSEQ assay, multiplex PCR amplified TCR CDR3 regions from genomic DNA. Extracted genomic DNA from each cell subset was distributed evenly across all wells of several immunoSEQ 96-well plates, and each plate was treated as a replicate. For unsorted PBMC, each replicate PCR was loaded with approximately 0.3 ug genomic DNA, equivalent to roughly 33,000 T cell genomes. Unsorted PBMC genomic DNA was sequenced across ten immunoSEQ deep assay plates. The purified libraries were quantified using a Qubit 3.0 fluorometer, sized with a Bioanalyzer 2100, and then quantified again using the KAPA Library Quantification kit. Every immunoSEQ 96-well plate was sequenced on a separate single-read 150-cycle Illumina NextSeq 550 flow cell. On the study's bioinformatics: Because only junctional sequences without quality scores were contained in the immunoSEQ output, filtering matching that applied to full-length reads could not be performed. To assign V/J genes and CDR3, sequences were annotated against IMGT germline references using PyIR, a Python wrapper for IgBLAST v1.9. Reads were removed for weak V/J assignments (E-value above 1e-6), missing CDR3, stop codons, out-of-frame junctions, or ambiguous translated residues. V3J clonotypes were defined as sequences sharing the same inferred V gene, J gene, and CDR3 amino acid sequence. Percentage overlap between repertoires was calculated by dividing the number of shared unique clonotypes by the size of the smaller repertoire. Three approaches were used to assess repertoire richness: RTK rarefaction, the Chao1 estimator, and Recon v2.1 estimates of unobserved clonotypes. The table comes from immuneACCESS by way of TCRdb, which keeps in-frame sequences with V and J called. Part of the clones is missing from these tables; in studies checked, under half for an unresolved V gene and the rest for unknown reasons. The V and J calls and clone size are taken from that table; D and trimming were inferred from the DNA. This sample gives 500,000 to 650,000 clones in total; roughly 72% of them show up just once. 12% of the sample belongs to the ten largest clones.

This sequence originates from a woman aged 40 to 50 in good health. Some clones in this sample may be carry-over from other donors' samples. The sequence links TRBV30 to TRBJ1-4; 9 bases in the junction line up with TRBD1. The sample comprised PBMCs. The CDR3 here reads CAWSGGTGTNEKLFF. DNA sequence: TGTGCCTGGAGTGGGGGGACAGGGACTAATGAAAAACTGTTTTTT.